The 4 T cell receptor beta chains given below trace back to one sample, sequenced in a study of cytomegalovirus exposure and HLA in healthy donors (dated by TCRdb to the late 2010s). Library preparation employed the immunoSEQ multiplex PCR assay. A mixture of 60 forward primers for TCR Vbeta segments and 13 reverse primers for TCR Jbeta segments was used in the multiplex PCR. Drawn from immuneACCESS, this table holds only the in-frame rearrangements with V and J called that TCRdb kept. Clones are partly lost; checked studies trace under half to an unresolved V gene and leave the rest unexplained. Across this sample there are approximately 110,000 clones, with about four fifths seen only once. Jointly, the top ten make up roughly 2.5% of the sample. The specimen was PBMCs. All receptors come from a woman aged 18-35 years in good health and CMV-seronegative.

The V and J genes are TRBV18 and TRBJ1-3; D gene ambiguous. V was trimmed by 0 bases and J by 3 bases, leaving 6 bases between them. This CDR3 spans 14 amino acids. From germline, CDR1 is KGHSH and CDR2 LQKENI. CDR3 bases: TGTGCCAGCTCACCACCACCCAGTGGAAACACCATATATTTT. This translates into CASSPPPSGNTIYF. Looking up the rest from reference TRBV18 and TRBJ1-3 gives the full variable domain: NAGVMQNPRHLVRRRGQEARLRCSPMKGHSHVYWYRQLPEEGLKFMVYLQKENIIDESGMPKERFSAEFPKEGPSILRIQQVVRGDSAAYFCASSPPPSGNTIYFGEGSWLTVV.

This clone was observed a handful of times. V and J are TRBV12-5 and TRBJ2-5, with 7 bases aligning to TRBD1. Germline V lookup: CDR1 LGHNT, CDR2 FRNRAP. The CDR3 runs to 17 residues. After removal of 6 bases from V and 5 bases from J, the junction contained 18 bases not matched to a gene. This CDR3 reads CASGSSIRGRERETQYF. DNA of the CDR3: TGTGCTAGTGGCTCTAGTATCAGGGGGAGAGAGCGGGAGACCCAGTACTTC.

The rearrangement links TRBV27 to TRBJ2-2, with 9 bases identical to TRBD2. V dropped 7 bases and J dropped 5; count of bases not matched to a gene: 14. Germline V CDR1 and CDR2: MNHEY, SMNVEV (reference sequence). The CDR3 runs 17 residues. CDR3 amino acids: CASTSSGARTGTGELFF. CDR3 DNA: TGTGCCAGCACCTCTAGCGGGGCGCGAACGGGGACCGGGGAGCTGTTTTTT.

The chain carries TRBV6-5 and TRBJ1-1; D remains unclear. Germline loops: CDR1 MNHEY, CDR2 SVGAGI. The CDR3 has 14 amino acids. The V end lost 0 bases, the J end lost 3 bases, and 8 bases lay between the germline ends. In DNA form, the CDR3 reads TGTGCCAGCAGTTACTCCTACAGAGACACTGAAGCTTTCTTT. This translates into CASSYSYRDTEAFF.